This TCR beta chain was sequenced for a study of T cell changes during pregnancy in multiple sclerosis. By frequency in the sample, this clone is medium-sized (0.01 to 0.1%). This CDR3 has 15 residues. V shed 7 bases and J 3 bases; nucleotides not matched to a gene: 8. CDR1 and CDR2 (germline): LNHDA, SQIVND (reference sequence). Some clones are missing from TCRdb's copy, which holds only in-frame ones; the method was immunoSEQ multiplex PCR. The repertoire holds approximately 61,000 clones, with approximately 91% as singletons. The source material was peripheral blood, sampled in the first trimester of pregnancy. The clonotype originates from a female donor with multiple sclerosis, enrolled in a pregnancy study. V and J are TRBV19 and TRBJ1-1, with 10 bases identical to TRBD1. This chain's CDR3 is CASMGDRGRDTEAFF. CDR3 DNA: TGTGCCAGTATGGGAGACAGGGGGCGCGACACTGAAGCTTTCTTT.